The 9 T cell receptor beta chains below all came from one sample that was sequenced in a study of spatial heterogeneity in lung cancer. This sample's time point: blood at routine non-recurrence follow-up after resection. Researchers sequenced whole RNA taken from tumor, nontumor lung or frozen PBMC without sorting. In TCRdb, the 5' RACE reads were re-called with MiXCR into one record per CDR3 protein. The sample comprises about 25,000 distinct CDR3 sequences, around 6.1% of which are singletons, and approximately 20% rests with the top ten. The sequences come from PBMCs, collected at follow-up. These receptors all come from a male donor with early-stage non-small cell lung cancer.

This clonotype was recorded at least ten times. The chain carries TRBV12-3 or TRBV12-4 and TRBJ1-2; D gene ambiguous. The CDR3 spans 14 residues. Between the trimmed V and J ends, which lost 8 bases and 4 bases, there was a span of 17 bases. CDR3 nucleotide sequence: TGTGCCAGCGCTCCGGTGCTGGGAAGCTATGGCTACACCTTC. Encoded protein: CASAPVLGSYGYTF.

This clonotype was found many times. This rearrangement joins TRBV24-1 to TRBJ1-3; D is unclear. Trimming cost V 4 bases and J 3 bases, with 3 bases left between them. The CDR3 has 12 residues. Germline V CDR1 and CDR2: KGHDR, SFDVKD. The CDR3: CATSDFGNTIYF. Here the CDR3 DNA reads TGTGCCACCAGTGACTTTGGAAACACCATATATTTT.

In its sample, this clonotype was seen many times. This chain uses TRBV6-2 or TRBV6-3 with TRBJ2-3; TRBD2 might be the D (6 bases). In germline, CDR1 is MNHEY, CDR2 SVGEGT. The CDR3 runs 13 residues. Trimming removed 8 bases from V and 2 bases from J, with 11 bases in between. CDR3 loop: CASGGAITDTQYF. DNA of the CDR3: TGTGCCAGCGGAGGGGCCATCACAGATACGCAGTATTTT.

This clonotype was recorded at least ten times. V usage is TRBV9 and J usage is TRBJ2-3; D is unclear. The V end was cut by 4 bases, the J end by 0 bases, with 18 bases between. There are 17 residues in the CDR3. CDR1 and CDR2 (germline): SGDLS, YYNGEE. The CDR3 bases are TGTGCCAGCAGCCCTGTGCGACGGAGACCTAGCACAGATACGCAGTATTTT. It codes for CASSPVRRRPSTDTQYF.

This clonotype occurred many times. This chain connects TRBV9 to TRBJ1-3, with no clear D. The germline V gene has CDR1 SGDLS and CDR2 YYNGEE. Trimming left V 3 bases short and J 8 bases short, with 6 bases between. The CDR3 extends over 11 amino acids. CDR3 residues: CASSAVDTIYF. The CDR3 DNA follows: TGTGCCAGCAGCGCCGTAGACACCATATATTTT.

This rearrangement joins TRBV4-1 to TRBJ1-5; a weak D match, TRBD1 (6 bases). The ends were cut back, 3 bases at V and 5 bases at J, with 11 bases in the middle. The CDR3 runs 14 residues. CDR1 and CDR2 from the germline V gene are MGHRA and YSYEKL. CDR3 in amino acids: CASSHYRDDQPQHF. CDR3 bases: TGCGCCAGCAGCCACTACAGGGATGATCAGCCCCAGCATTTT.

This clonotype was detected only a few times. The rearrangement links TRBV11-1 to TRBJ1-1; 10 bases match TRBD1. This CDR3 is built from 15 residues. Germline lookup yields CDR1 SGHAT and CDR2 FQDESV (reference sequence). J gave up 5 bases and V 5 bases, and 8 bases lay outside the gene matches. DNA of the CDR3: TGTGCCAGCAGCCGATATGGACAGGGGGGAACTGAAGCTTTCTTT. It is translated as CASSRYGQGGTEAFF.

This clonotype has a count of ten or more. The V and J genes are TRBV9 and TRBJ1-3, with 7 bases identical to TRBD1. The CDR3 is 16 residues long. CDR1 and CDR2 from the germline V gene are SGDLS and YYNGEE. J gave up 0 bases and V 4 bases, and 7 bases lay outside the gene matches. CDR3 protein: CASSIWDRSSGNTIYF. The CDR3, as DNA: TGTGCCAGCAGCATATGGGACAGATCCTCTGGAAACACCATATATTTT. The full variable domain, in which reference TRBV9 and TRBJ1-3 provide the parts outside the CDR3, is DSGVTQTPKHLITATGQRVTLRCSPRSGDLSVYWYQQSLDQGLQFLIQYYNGEERAKGNILERFSAQQFPDLHSELNLSSLELGDSALYFCASSIWDRSSGNTIYFGEGSWLTVV.

This clonotype has at least ten counts. The chain recombines TRBV27 with TRBJ1-1, with D unclear. The CDR3 is made up of 13 amino acids. Trimming left V 5 bases short and J 5 bases short, with 12 bases between. Germline-derived CDR1 and CDR2 are MNHEY and SMNVEV (reference sequence). Here the CDR3 reads CASSPVSRTEAFF. DNA of the CDR3: TGTGCCAGCAGTCCAGTGTCTCGTACTGAAGCTTTCTTT.